One and the same sample provided the 20 T cell receptor beta chains below, sequenced in a study of OX40 agonist ivuxolimab in advanced cancers. The repertoire was sequenced with immunoSEQ multiplex PCR; TCRdb's copy has only in-frame clones and lacks some. The sample yields 65,000 to 85,000 clones, roughly 85% seen once. This material consisted of CD4+ or CD8+ T cells sorted from blood, taken in a trial of the OX40 agonist ivuxolimab. All receptors derive from an adult with an advanced solid tumor such as melanoma, head and neck, liver or kidney cancer.

This chain connects TRBV6-1 to TRBJ2-1; TRBD2 aligns across 11 bases. The V gene's germline CDR1 is MNHNS and CDR2 SASEGT. Trimming cost V 6 bases and J 8 bases; bases outside gene matches: 3. The CDR3 covers 13 residues. CDR3 in DNA: TGTGCCAGCAGCTCTAGCGGGGGGTATGAGCAGTTCTTC. Amino acids: CASSSSGGYEQFF.

The rearrangement uses TRBV28 and TRBJ1-5, with 9 bases aligning to TRBD1. Unmatched junction bases numbered 8, after V lost 5 bases and J lost 6 bases. Per germline, CDR1 MDHEN and CDR2 SYDVKM. The CDR3 is 15 amino acids. The CDR3 loop reads CASSKPGQGFQPQHF. CDR3 sequence (DNA): TGTGCCAGCAGTAAGCCGGGACAGGGCTTTCAGCCCCAGCATTTT.

The CDR3 DNA reads TGTGCCTGGAGTCCGCATGGCACAGATACGCAGTATTTT. Its protein is CAWSPHGTDTQYF. This rearrangement joins TRBV30 to TRBJ2-3; unclear D gene. V gave up 2 bases and J gave up 1 base, with 7 bases separating them. The CDR3 runs to 13 residues. CDR1 and CDR2 (germline): GTSNPN, SVGIG (reference sequence).

The chain couples TRBV28 to TRBJ1-4; D not resolved. Looked up from germline, CDR1 is MDHEN and CDR2 is SYDVKM. V lost 5 bases, J lost 8 bases, and 9 bases lay in between. The CDR3 is 12 residues long. This chain's CDR3 is CASSEGGEKLFF. In DNA form, the CDR3 reads TGTGCCAGCAGTGAGGGTGGCGAAAAACTGTTTTTT.

The chain is built from TRBV19 and TRBJ2-1, with 11 bases fitting TRBD2. The CDR3 is made up of 14 amino acids. In germline, CDR1 is LNHDA, CDR2 SQIVND (reference sequence). Unmatched junction bases numbered 11, after V lost 7 bases and J lost 12 bases. This CDR3 reads CASIERLAGGRQFF. The CDR3 DNA reads TGTGCCAGTATCGAGCGGCTAGCGGGGGGAAGGCAGTTCTTC.

This clone has a handful of counts. This chain joins TRBV7-2 and TRBJ2-3, with 7 bases lining up with TRBD1. Losses at the gene ends were 6 bases for V and 2 bases for J; bases not matched to a gene: 5. The V gene's germline CDR1 is SGHTA and CDR2 FQGNSA. This CDR3 contains 14 residues. CDR3 sequence (DNA): TGTGCCAGCAGTCGGGACAGAAACACAGATACGCAGTATTTT. This encodes CASSRDRNTDTQYF. Based on the CDR3 plus reference TRBV7-2 and TRBJ2-3, the full variable domain is GAGVSQSPSNKVTEKGKDVELRCDPISGHTALYWYRQSLGQGLEFLIYFQGNSAPDKSGLPSDRFSAERTGGSVSTLTIQRTQQEDSAVYLCASSRDRNTDTQYFGPGTRLTVL.

The J gene is TRBJ2-3, the V gene TRBV7-2; D might be TRBD1 (7 bases). The CDR3 length is 13 residues. V was pared by 11 bases and J by 1 base, with 13 bases between. Germline loops: CDR1 SGHTA, CDR2 FQGNSA. The CDR3 loop reads CAAGGRGTDTQYF. As DNA, the CDR3 is TGTGCCGCAGGGGGGCGTGGCACAGATACGCAGTATTTT.

The chain couples TRBV7-2 to TRBJ2-1, with a possible D match to TRBD1 (5 bases). Looked up from germline, CDR1 is SGHTA and CDR2 is FQGNSA. V was trimmed by 1 base and J by 8 bases, leaving 9 bases between them. This CDR3 spans 13 amino acids. CDR3 sequence: CASSLDQGDEQFF. The CDR3 DNA sequence: TGTGCCAGCAGCTTAGATCAGGGCGATGAGCAGTTCTTC.

The chain carries TRBV30 and TRBJ1-5; a weak D match, TRBD1 (5 bases). Germline assignment: CDR1 GTSNPN and CDR2 SVGIG (reference sequence). There are 14 residues in the CDR3. With 0 bases removed from V and 6 bases from J, the gap between germline ends came to 12 bases. The CDR3 region is CAWSVIQGGQPQHF. DNA for the CDR3: TGTGCCTGGAGTGTAATCCAGGGAGGTCAGCCCCAGCATTTT.

This chain joins TRBV6-1 and TRBJ1-5; unclear D gene. Germline values: CDR1 MNHNS, CDR2 SASEGT. Deletions cut 3 bases from V and 4 bases from J, with 10 bases between. The CDR3 loop spans 14 amino acids. CDR3 residues: CASSDPIPNQPQHF. CDR3 nucleotide sequence: TGTGCCAGCAGTGATCCTATCCCTAATCAGCCCCAGCATTTT.

This rearrangement joins TRBV19 to TRBJ1-2; 8 bases are a match to TRBD1. The CDR3 has 14 residues. The junction had 6 bases not matched to a gene; V was cut back by 4 bases and J by 5 bases. CDR1 and CDR2 (germline): LNHDA, SQIVND (reference sequence). The CDR3 DNA is TGTGCCAGTAGTACCCAGACAGGGGTGTATGGCTACACCTTC. It yields the protein CASSTQTGVYGYTF.

The V call is TRBV19, the J call TRBJ1-6; D not resolved. V was trimmed by 6 bases and J by 6 bases, leaving 6 bases between them. From germline, CDR1 is LNHDA and CDR2 SQIVND (reference sequence). The CDR3 spans 12 residues. CDR3 nucleotide sequence: TGTGCCAGTAGAGGGCCTAATTCACCCCTCCACTTT. It yields the protein CASRGPNSPLHF.

About this clone itself: The sample holds other DNA sequences that translate to the same CDR3. V usage is TRBV5-1 and J usage is TRBJ1-1, with TRBD1 as a possible D gene (6 bases). Trimming left V 4 bases short and J 4 bases short, with 14 bases between. Germline V CDR1 and CDR2: SGHRS, YFSETQ. The CDR3 loop spans 14 amino acids. CDR3 bases: TGCGCCAGCAGCCCTCGACAGGACGGCACTGAAGCTTTCTTT. It specifies CASSPRQDGTEAFF.

The chain has TRBV11-2 and TRBJ2-3, with 7 bases identical to TRBD1. J gave up 3 bases and V 5 bases, and 8 bases lay outside the gene matches. The CDR3 runs 15 residues. The V gene's germline CDR1 is SGHAT and CDR2 FQNNGV. The CDR3 reads CASSHRGVKTDTQYF. In DNA form, the CDR3 reads TGTGCCAGCAGCCACAGGGGAGTCAAGACAGATACGCAGTATTTT.

This chain connects TRBV5-4 to TRBJ2-7, with 10 bases fitting TRBD1. The CDR3 extends over 14 amino acids. CDR1 and CDR2 (germline): SGHNT, YYREEE (reference sequence). Trimming at V came to 4 bases and at J to 1 base, leaving 2 bases not matched to a gene. The CDR3 nucleotides read TGTGCCAGCAGCGGGGACAGGGGATCCTACGAGCAGTACTTC. Translating gives CASSGDRGSYEQYF. Full variable domain (missing parts from reference TRBV5-4 and TRBJ2-7): ETGVTQSPTHLIKTRGQQVTLRCSSQSGHNTVSWYQQALGQGPQFIFQYYREEENGRGNFPPRFSGLQFPNYSSELNVNALELDDSALYLCASSGDRGSYEQYFGPGTRLTVT.

The table lists this clone with a count of one. The CDR3 here is CATRGVNTEAFF. CDR3 coding DNA: TGTGCCACGCGGGGGGTGAACACTGAAGCTTTCTTT. This sequence joins TRBV6-4 and TRBJ1-1; maybe TRBD1 (5 bases). The CDR3 loop spans 12 amino acids. Germline CDR1 MRHNA, CDR2 SNTAGT. Trimming removed 10 bases at V and 0 bases at J, with 9 bases between.

This clone was detected a few times. The rearrangement links TRBV10-1 to TRBJ2-3; D tentatively fits TRBD1 or TRBD2 (5 bases each). The CDR3 runs to 14 residues. V was shortened by 6 bases and J by 2 bases, with 12 bases between the two germline ends. CDR1 WNHNN and CDR2 SYGVQD come from the germline V gene (reference sequence). CDR3 sequence reads: CASRRGDDTDTQYF. Written as DNA, the CDR3 is TGCGCCAGCAGGAGAGGGGACGACACAGATACGCAGTATTTT.

The genes are TRBV5-4 and TRBJ1-1; no clear D gene. V shed 0 bases and J shed 7 bases, with 7 bases lying between them. CDR1 SGHNT and CDR2 YYREEE come from the germline V gene (reference sequence). The length of the CDR3 is 12 residues. The CDR3, as DNA: TGTGCCAGCAGCTTGGATGACCGTGAAGCTTTCTTT. This translates into CASSLDDREAFF.

The J gene is TRBJ2-7, the V gene TRBV9; TRBD2 matches at 11 bases. This CDR3 has 14 amino acids. Losses at the gene ends were 3 bases for V and 4 bases for J; bases not matched to a gene: 3. Germline lookup yields CDR1 SGDLS and CDR2 YYNGEE. The CDR3 DNA reads as TGTGCCAGCAGCGGGACTAGCGGGCTTTACGAGCAGTACTTC. Translation gives CASSGTSGLYEQYF.

The chain recombines TRBV6-5 with TRBJ2-7; 10 bases fit TRBD2. Trimming at V came to 0 bases and at J to 5 bases, leaving 4 bases not matched to a gene. The CDR3 has 15 amino acids. Germline V CDR1 and CDR2: MNHEY, SVGAGI. CDR3 sequence (DNA): TGTGCCAGCAGTTACTCGGGACTAGCGTTGGACGAGCAGTACTTC. This encodes CASSYSGLALDEQYF.